These 17 T cell receptor beta chains were sequenced from one sample in a study of OX40 agonist ivuxolimab in advanced cancers. Libraries were made using the immunoSEQ multiplex PCR assay. TCRdb provides this immuneACCESS table in a form limited to in-frame rearrangements. Some clones are lacking; in checked studies, under half of them reflect an unresolved V gene, and why the rest are absent is not known. The sample table holds over 80,000 clones, of which roughly 93% were seen once. Under 0.35% of the sample lies in the top ten. The starting material was CD4+ or CD8+ T cells sorted from blood, obtained in a trial of the OX40 agonist ivuxolimab. Receptors originate from an adult with an advanced solid tumor such as melanoma, head and neck, liver or kidney cancer.

The gene calls are TRBV28 and TRBJ1-2, with D possibly being TRBD1 (6 bases). This CDR3 region has 15 residues. In germline, CDR1 is MDHEN, CDR2 SYDVKM. V dropped 6 bases and J dropped 4 bases, with 18 bases sitting between them. CDR3 in amino acids: CASRMGGRGPYGYTF. CDR3 bases: TGTGCCAGCAGAATGGGGGGCAGGGGACCCTATGGCTACACCTTC.

V usage is TRBV5-4 and J usage is TRBJ2-7, with D uncertain. The CDR3 has 13 amino acids. With 2 bases removed from V and 6 bases from J, the gap between germline ends came to 12 bases. Per the germline V gene, CDR1 is SGHNT and CDR2 is YYREEE (reference sequence). The CDR3 loop reads CASSLDGFSEQYF. As DNA, the CDR3 is TGTGCCAGCAGCTTAGATGGGTTTAGCGAGCAGTACTTC.

The J gene is TRBJ2-7, the V gene TRBV27; D is undetermined. Germline V gives CDR1 MNHEY, CDR2 SMNVEV (reference sequence). The ends were cut back, 3 bases at V and 6 bases at J, with 12 bases in the middle. The CDR3 extends over 13 amino acids. CDR3 in amino acids: CASSFVPAGEQYF. The CDR3 nucleotides are TGTGCCAGCAGTTTTGTTCCAGCCGGCGAGCAGTACTTC.

CDR3 DNA: TGTGCCAGTCTTCCGCGGGACAGGGTGAACACTGAAGCTTTCTTT. This codes for CASLPRDRVNTEAFF. The V call is TRBV19, the J call TRBJ1-1, with TRBD1 matching 9 bases. The J segment lost 0 bases and the V segment lost 8 bases, leaving 7 bases of the junction unmatched. Looked up from germline, CDR1 is LNHDA and CDR2 is SQIVND (reference sequence). The CDR3 covers 15 residues.

The rearrangement joins TRBV6-1 to TRBJ2-7; a weak D match, TRBD1 (9 bases). Germline CDR1 is MNHNS and CDR2 is SASEGT. The CDR3 sequence is 15 residues long. The V end lost 6 bases, the J end lost 0 bases, and 15 bases lay between the germline ends. The CDR3 region is CASRGTGTSSYEQYF. The CDR3 nucleotides are TGTGCCAGCAGGGGGACAGGGACTAGCTCCTACGAGCAGTACTTC.

J is TRBJ2-7 and V is TRBV4-3; a weak D match, TRBD1 (5 bases). The V and J ends lost 0 bases and 0 bases respectively, with 12 bases between them. CDR1 and CDR2 from the germline V gene are LGHNA and YSLEER. The length of the CDR3 is 16 residues. The CDR3 loop is CASSQDGAASSYEQYF. For the CDR3, the DNA is TGCGCCAGCAGCCAAGATGGGGCCGCTAGCTCCTACGAGCAGTACTTC.

The chain carries TRBV18 and TRBJ1-1, with no clear D. CDR1 KGHSH and CDR2 LQKENI come from the germline V gene. The CDR3 is made up of 13 amino acids. V was clipped by 2 bases and J by 1 base, with 5 bases between them. This CDR3 reads CASSPSSNTEAFF. CDR3 nucleotides: TGTGCCAGCTCACCATCGTCGAACACTGAAGCTTTCTTT.

This clone was seen a single time. The genes are TRBV7-3 and TRBJ2-1; D perhaps matches TRBD2 (6 bases). V gave up 3 bases and J gave up 6 bases, with 18 bases separating them. Germline V lookup: CDR1 SGHTA, CDR2 FQGTGA. This CDR3 comprises 16 residues. Here the CDR3 reads CASSLTAGSLINEQFF. The DNA for the CDR3 is TGTGCCAGCAGCTTGACAGCGGGTTCCTTAATCAATGAGCAGTTCTTC.

The chain is built from TRBV25-1 and TRBJ2-7, with D perhaps matching TRBD1 or TRBD2 (5 bases each). This CDR3 has 11 amino acids. Germline V gene lookup returns CDR1 MGHDK and CDR2 SYGVNS. Trimming took 6 bases from V and 7 from J, leaving 10 bases between them. As DNA, the CDR3 is TGTGCCAGCAGCCGAGGGGTGGAGCAGTACTTC. Amino acids: CASSRGVEQYF.

The CDR3 DNA sequence: TGCGCCAGCAGCCAAGGGTCCCCCTCCTACGAGCAGTACTTC. As protein: CASSQGSPSYEQYF. The chain links TRBV4-1 to TRBJ2-7; no clear D gene. CDR1 and CDR2 from the germline V gene are MGHRA and YSYEKL. V gave up 1 base and J gave up 0 bases, with 7 bases separating them. The CDR3 length is 14 residues.

The gene calls are TRBV9 and TRBJ2-5; TRBD2 matches 7 bases. J was trimmed by 1 base and V by 3 bases; bases with no gene match: 6. The length of the CDR3 is 15 residues. CDR1 and CDR2 from the germline V gene are SGDLS and YYNGEE. The CDR3 nucleotides read TGTGCCAGCAGCGGGACTAGTCTACTCCAAGAGACCCAGTACTTC. Residues: CASSGTSLLQETQYF.

The V gene is TRBV7-2, the J gene TRBJ1-4; TRBD1 aligns across 8 bases. V lost 4 bases, J lost 2 bases, and 9 bases stayed unmatched. The germline V gene has CDR1 SGHTA and CDR2 FQGNSA. This CDR3 contains 17 residues. The CDR3 DNA reads TGTGCCAGCAGCTCTGGCACGCAGGGGGCCACTAATGAAAAACTGTTTTTT. Amino acids: CASSSGTQGATNEKLFF.

V usage is TRBV18 and J usage is TRBJ2-7; tentative D call: TRBD2 (5 bases). The CDR3 sequence is 15 residues long. Between the trimmed V and J ends, which lost 2 bases and 4 bases, there was a span of 15 bases. Germline V gene sequence: CDR1 KGHSH, CDR2 LQKENI. The CDR3 coding sequence is TGTGCCAGCTCACCAAACGGAGTCGGGAAATACGAGCAGTACTTC. Its protein product is CASSPNGVGKYEQYF.

The rearrangement links TRBV20-1 to TRBJ2-7; D unresolved. The germline V gene has CDR1 DFQATT and CDR2 SNEGSKA (reference sequence). The CDR3 is 10 amino acids. The V end lost 4 bases, the J end lost 4 bases, and 5 bases lay between the germline ends. This chain's CDR3 is CSATNYEQYF. CDR3 in DNA: TGCAGTGCTACCAATTACGAGCAGTACTTC.

The genes are TRBV28 and TRBJ2-1; 8 bases map to TRBD2. With V trimmed by 6 bases and J by 7 bases, 11 bases remained unmatched. The CDR3 has 15 amino acids. Germline lookup yields CDR1 MDHEN and CDR2 SYDVKM. The CDR3 protein is CASRHLSGSLNEQFF. The CDR3, as DNA: TGTGCCAGCAGACACCTCAGCGGGAGTCTGAATGAGCAGTTCTTC.

This chain links TRBV28 with TRBJ2-3; D gene uncertain. The CDR3 is 15 residues long. The ends were cut back, 3 bases at V and 0 bases at J, with 10 bases in the middle. Germline V gene data show CDR1 as MDHEN and CDR2 as SYDVKM. The CDR3 DNA is TGTGCCAGCAGTTTTTCGTTCTTTAGCACAGATACGCAGTATTTT. Translated: CASSFSFFSTDTQYF.

The chain carries TRBV2 and TRBJ2-2; a possible D gene is TRBD2 (5 bases). This CDR3 has 13 residues. Deletions cut 8 bases from V and 1 base from J, with 8 bases between. Germline CDR1 and CDR2: SNHLY and FYNNEI. CDR3 region: CASQRQNTGELFF. The CDR3 region has the DNA TGTGCCAGCCAGCGGCAGAACACCGGGGAGCTGTTTTTT.